The 15 T cell receptor beta chains below were found in one sample sequenced in a study of control samples from healthy donors and cancer patients. TCRdb keeps only in-frame clones here, not all; method: immunoSEQ multiplex PCR. The sample carries 90,000 to 110,000 clones, approximately 90% recorded once. Material: blood. The receptors come from a human donor in good health. The donor label of this sample is uncertain.

CDR3 nucleotide sequence: TGTGCCAGCAGCCATGGGACAGGTAGCACAGATACGCAGTATTTT. Translation gives CASSHGTGSTDTQYF. The chain has TRBV3-1 (or the pseudogene TRBV3-2) and TRBJ2-3, with TRBD1 matching over 8 bases. Germline lookup yields CDR1 LGHDT and CDR2 YNNKEL (reference sequence). V shed 3 bases, J shed 0 bases, and the junction held 2 bases outside the gene matches. The CDR3 has 15 amino acids.

The genes are TRBV6-2 or TRBV6-3 and TRBJ2-2; 9 positions match TRBD2. The CDR3 has 17 amino acids. Germline values: CDR1 MNHEY, CDR2 SVGEGT. V shed 7 bases and J 3 bases; nucleotides not matched to a gene: 12. The CDR3 spells CASTPRGLAGYTGELFF. In DNA, the CDR3 is TGTGCCAGCACCCCCCGGGGGCTAGCGGGGTACACCGGGGAGCTGTTTTTT.

The chain couples TRBV5-1 to TRBJ2-1; maybe TRBD2 (6 bases). This CDR3 contains 11 residues. Trimming took off 5 bases at V and 9 bases at J, with 9 bases between the two ends. Germline V gene sequence: CDR1 SGHRS, CDR2 YFSETQ. CDR3 sequence: CASRTGSEQFF. In nucleotides, the CDR3 is TGCGCCAGCAGGACCGGGAGTGAGCAGTTCTTC.

This clone was counted a single time. The rearrangement uses TRBV18 and TRBJ1-1; perhaps TRBD1 as D (6 bases). Trimming took off 6 bases at V and 0 bases at J, with 17 bases between the two ends. The CDR3 has 16 amino acids. The germline CDR1 and CDR2 sequences are KGHSH and LQKENI. CDR3: CASSSNRARMNTEAFF. The DNA for the CDR3 is TGTGCCAGCTCCTCCAACAGGGCGAGGATGAACACTGAAGCTTTCTTT.

This clone was picked up one time. This chain connects TRBV5-5 to TRBJ1-1, with D possibly matching TRBD1 (5 bases). V shed 4 bases and J shed 3 bases, with 10 bases lying between them. Germline lookup yields CDR1 SGHKS and CDR2 YYEKEE (reference sequence). The CDR3 consists of 13 residues. The CDR3 sequence is CASSPDSDTEAFF. In nucleotides, the CDR3 is TGTGCCAGCAGCCCCGACAGCGACACTGAAGCTTTCTTT.

V and J are TRBV7-8 and TRBJ1-6, with a weak D call TRBD1 (5 bases). Per the germline V gene, CDR1 is SGHVS and CDR2 is FQNEAQ. V gave up 0 bases and J gave up 7 bases, with 10 bases separating them. The CDR3 is made up of 15 amino acids. The CDR3: CASSLARGINSPLHF. Written as DNA, the CDR3 is TGTGCCAGCAGCTTAGCACGGGGGATCAATTCACCCCTCCACTTT.

This clone was recorded once. The V call is TRBV5-1, the J call TRBJ2-5; D is ambiguous. Germline CDR1 reads SGHRS; CDR2 reads YFSETQ. With 1 base removed from V and 3 bases from J, the gap between germline ends came to 7 bases. CDR3 size: 13 residues. CDR3 nucleotide sequence: TGCGCCAGCAGCTTGCTGACCGAAGAGACCCAGTACTTC. It codes for CASSLLTEETQYF.

This sequence joins TRBV18 and TRBJ1-1; 9 bases map to TRBD1. CDR1 is KGHSH and CDR2 is LQKENI in the germline V gene. The CDR3 spans 15 residues. V shed 3 bases, J shed 1 base, and the junction held 3 bases outside the gene matches. This chain's CDR3 is CASSPGQGANTEAFF. The CDR3 coding sequence is TGTGCCAGCTCACCGGGACAGGGAGCGAACACTGAAGCTTTCTTT.

The chain joins TRBV19 to TRBJ2-3; D might be TRBD1 (5 bases). The V gene lost 4 bases and the J gene lost 6 bases, with 14 bases spanning the gap. Germline CDR1 is LNHDA and CDR2 is SQIVND (reference sequence). The CDR3 length is 14 residues. CDR3 in DNA: TGTGCCAGTAGTACCGGCAGGGTTACCGATACGCAGTATTTT. Translating gives CASSTGRVTDTQYF.

The chain uses TRBV5-4 and TRBJ2-1, with 7 positions matching TRBD1. This CDR3 has 15 residues. J was trimmed by 5 bases and V by 4 bases; bases with no gene match: 9. Germline CDR1 and CDR2: SGHNT and YYREEE (reference sequence). CDR3 in DNA: TGTGCCAGCAGCACCGGGACAGATATAAACAATGAGCAGTTCTTC. Residues: CASSTGTDINNEQFF.

The V and J genes are TRBV5-8 and TRBJ1-6, with a tentative D call TRBD1 (6 bases). Germline lookup yields CDR1 SGHTS and CDR2 YDEGEE. The length of the CDR3 is 15 residues. Between the trimmed V and J ends, which lost 4 bases and 2 bases, there was a span of 10 bases. The CDR3 DNA is TGTGCCAGCAGCAAGCGACAGGCCTATAATTCACCCCTCCACTTT. Its protein product is CASSKRQAYNSPLHF.

This chain uses TRBV3-1 (or the pseudogene TRBV3-2) with TRBJ2-1; no clear D. CDR3 length: 15 residues. Between the trimmed V and J ends, which lost 0 bases and 4 bases, there was a span of 10 bases. Germline lookup yields CDR1 LGHDT and CDR2 YNNKEL (reference sequence). CDR3: CASSQDHIEYNEQFF. The CDR3 region has the DNA TGTGCCAGCAGCCAAGATCATATCGAGTACAATGAGCAGTTCTTC.

The chain recombines TRBV30 with TRBJ1-5; 7 bases are a match to TRBD1. The CDR3 loop spans 12 amino acids. After removal of 1 base from V and 8 bases from J, the junction contained 2 bases not matched to a gene. The germline V gene encodes CDR1 GTSNPN and CDR2 SVGIG (reference sequence). The DNA for the CDR3 is TGTGCCTGGAGTGCAGGGGGTAAGCCCCAGCATTTT. Residues: CAWSAGGKPQHF.

The rearrangement uses TRBV6-5 and TRBJ1-2; D might be TRBD1 (5 bases). Germline V lookup: CDR1 MNHEY, CDR2 SVGAGI. The germline V and J ends were trimmed by 0 bases and 4 bases, with 15 bases remaining between them. This CDR3 has 16 residues. In DNA, the CDR3 is TGTGCCAGCAGTTACTCGCTTGGGGGGAGAATCTATGGCTACACCTTC. This encodes CASSYSLGGRIYGYTF.

This chain joins TRBV5-6 and TRBJ1-6; tentative D call: TRBD1 (5 bases). Trimming took 0 bases from V and 6 from J, leaving 10 bases between them. CDR3 length equals 15 residues. Germline V gene lookup returns CDR1 SGHDT and CDR2 YYEEEE. In DNA, the CDR3 is TGTGCCAGCAGCTTGGCAGGGACTCGTAATTCACCCCTCCACTTT. It translates to CASSLAGTRNSPLHF.